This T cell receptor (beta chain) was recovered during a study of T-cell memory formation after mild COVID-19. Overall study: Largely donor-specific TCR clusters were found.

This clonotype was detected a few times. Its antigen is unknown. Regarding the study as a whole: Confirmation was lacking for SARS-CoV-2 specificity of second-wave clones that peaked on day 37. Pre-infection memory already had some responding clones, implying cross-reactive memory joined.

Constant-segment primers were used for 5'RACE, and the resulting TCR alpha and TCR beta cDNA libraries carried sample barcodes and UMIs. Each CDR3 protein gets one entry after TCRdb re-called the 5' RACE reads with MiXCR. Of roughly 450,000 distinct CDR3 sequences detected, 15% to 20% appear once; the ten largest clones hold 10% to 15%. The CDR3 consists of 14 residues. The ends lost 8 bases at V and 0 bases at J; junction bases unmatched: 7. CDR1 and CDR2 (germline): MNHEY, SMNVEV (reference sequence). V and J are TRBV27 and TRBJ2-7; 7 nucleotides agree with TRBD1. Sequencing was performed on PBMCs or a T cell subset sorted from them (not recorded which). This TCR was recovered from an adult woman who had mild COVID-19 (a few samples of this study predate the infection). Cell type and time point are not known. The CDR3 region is CASRKGASSYEQYF. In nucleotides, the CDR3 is TGTGCCAGCCGGAAGGGGGCCAGCTCCTACGAGCAGTACTTC.